This TCR beta chain is from a study of cytomegalovirus exposure and HLA in healthy donors. In the case of this clone: Antigen unknown.

The CDR3 totals 13 residues. The germline gives CDR1 SGHVT, CDR2 SQSDAQ. Trimming took 5 bases from V and 6 from J, leaving 13 bases between them. General study findings and limits: Relative to the approximately 700-donor mean, N-insertions were reportedly fewer in an Asian-associated ancestry cluster in a later analysis. The classifier reportedly diagnosed cytomegalovirus status with high specificity and sensitivity.

A multiplex PCR was run with 60 Vbeta primers and 13 Jbeta primers. Produced via immunoSEQ multiplex PCR; TCRdb's table is partial and in-frame only. The sample lists approximately 220,000 clones, approximately 82% seen once, with 0.63% in the top ten. The receptor comes from a man between 18 and 35 years old in good health and CMV-seronegative. Sequenced: PBMCs. The rearrangement links TRBV7-4 to TRBJ1-2; D is ambiguous. The CDR3, as DNA: TGTGCCAGCAGCCCCCCCGTAGAAGATGGCTACACCTTC. It translates to CASSPPVEDGYTF.